This is a list of T cell receptor beta chains from one sample in a study of human T cells and chemical hapten exposure. TCRdb itself ran the RACE reads through MiXCR, one entry per CDR3 protein. Of some 40,000 distinct CDR3 sequences detected, 3.7% appear once; the ten largest clones hold around 6%. The specimen sequenced was whole blood. The receptors shown here come from a human donor in good health. Some clones in this sample may be carry-over from other donors' samples. Each CDR3 is given with its conserved first and last residue. The D gene is left open where the match is weak. Clone sizes are given selectively: once, few, many, or a class where the clone is expanded.

CDR3: CASSLDTGELFF
DNA: TGTGCCAGCAGCCTAGACACCGGGGAGCTGTTTTTT
D: -
V: TRBV27
size: few
J: TRBJ2-2

CDR3: CASSWSTGGADSPLHF
DNA: TGTGCCAGCAGTTGGTCAACAGGGGGCGCGGATTCACCCCTCCACTTT
D: TRBD1
V: TRBV12-3/TRBV12-4
size: -
J: TRBJ1-6

CDR3: CASSLVRGAYNQPQHF
DNA: TGTGCCAGCAGCTTGGTTCGGGGGGCCTACAATCAGCCCCAGCATTTT
D: -
V: TRBV5-8
size: many
J: TRBJ1-5

CDR3: CASSQVQGTNEKLFF
DNA: TGCGCCAGCAGCCAGGTACAGGGGACTAATGAAAAACTGTTTTTT
D: TRBD1
V: TRBV4-1
size: few
J: TRBJ1-4

CDR3: CASSQGAGTQYF
DNA: TGTGCCAGCAGCCAAGGGGCAGGAACACAGTATTTT
D: -
V: TRBV14
size: many
J: TRBJ2-3

CDR3: CASSLSGDSNQPQHF
DNA: TGCGCCAGCAGCTTGTCAGGGGATAGCAATCAGCCCCAGCATTTT
D: -
V: TRBV5-1
size: many
J: TRBJ1-5

CDR3: CASSSLVEQYF
DNA: TGTGCCAGCAGCTCCTTAGTCGAGCAGTACTTC
D: -
V: TRBV7-8
size: many
J: TRBJ2-7

CDR3: CSARGTYRGAEAFF
DNA: TGCAGTGCTAGAGGAACCTACAGGGGGGCTGAAGCTTTCTTT
D: TRBD1
V: TRBV20-1
size: few
J: TRBJ1-1

CDR3: CASSVALMGAPYF
DNA: TGTGCCAGCAGTGTTGCGTTAATGGGCGCCCCTTACTTC
D: -
V: TRBV28
size: many
J: TRBJ2-7

CDR3: CASSDRGMGYNEQFF
DNA: TGTGCCAGCAGTGACAGGGGGATGGGGTACAATGAGCAGTTCTTC
D: TRBD1
V: TRBV9
size: many
J: TRBJ2-1

CDR3: CASSLGTDKNIQYF
DNA: TGTGCCAGCAGTCTCGGGACAGACAAAAACATTCAGTACTTC
D: TRBD1
V: TRBV6-5
size: many
J: TRBJ2-4

CDR3: CASVRRQGAREKLFF
DNA: TGTGCCAGCGTTAGAAGACAGGGGGCGCGTGAAAAACTGTTTTTT
D: TRBD1
V: TRBV6-1
size: many
J: TRBJ1-4

CDR3: CASSLLGAGPQHF
DNA: TGTGCCAGCAGTTTATTGGGGGCAGGCCCCCAGCATTTT
D: -
V: TRBV28
size: many
J: TRBJ1-5

CDR3: CATSATGITEAFF
DNA: TGTGCCACCAGCGCAACAGGGATCACTGAAGCTTTCTTT
D: -
V: TRBV15
size: many
J: TRBJ1-1

CDR3: CASSHYSSTSDTQYF
DNA: TGTGCCAGCAGCCATTATAGTAGTACCTCGGATACGCAGTATTTT
D: -
V: TRBV3-1
size: many
J: TRBJ2-3

CDR3: CASSLVRGVNEQFF
DNA: TGTGCCAGCAGTTTGGTCAGGGGAGTTAATGAGCAGTTCTTC
D: -
V: TRBV12-3/TRBV12-4
size: few
J: TRBJ2-1

CDR3: CASSPKGNREAFF
DNA: TGCGCCAGCAGCCCAAAAGGAAACAGGGAAGCTTTCTTT
D: -
V: TRBV4-1
size: -
J: TRBJ1-1

CDR3: CASSPSGTGVYDYGYTF
DNA: TGTGCCAGCAGCCCAAGCGGGACAGGGGTTTACGACTATGGCTACACCTTC
D: TRBD1
V: TRBV13
size: -
J: TRBJ1-2

CDR3: CASSVSLVVGNEQFF
DNA: TGTGCCAGCAGTGTGTCCTTGGTCGTGGGCAATGAGCAGTTCTTC
D: -
V: TRBV28
size: -
J: TRBJ2-1

CDR3: CASSSATQNTEAFF
DNA: TGCGCCAGCAGCTCTGCGACACAGAACACTGAAGCTTTCTTT
D: -
V: TRBV5-1
size: many
J: TRBJ1-1

CDR3: CSARGRGGTEAFF
DNA: TGCAGTGCTAGAGGGAGGGGCGGGACTGAAGCTTTCTTT
D: -
V: TRBV20-1
size: many
J: TRBJ1-1

CDR3: CASSHGTKYNEQFF
DNA: TGTGCCAGCAGCCACGGGACTAAGTACAATGAGCAGTTCTTC
D: TRBD2
V: TRBV3-1
size: few
J: TRBJ2-1

CDR3: CASSPPGNEKLFF
DNA: TGTGCCAGCTCACCACCGGGGAATGAAAAACTGTTTTTT
D: -
V: TRBV18
size: many
J: TRBJ1-4

CDR3: CASAKGRAFF
DNA: TGTGCCAGTGCAAAAGGGCGGGCTTTCTTT
D: -
V: TRBV12-3/TRBV12-4
size: -
J: TRBJ1-1

CDR3: CASSSGSGANVLTF
DNA: TGCGCCAGCAGCTCTGGCTCTGGGGCCAACGTCCTGACTTTC
D: -
V: TRBV5-1
size: few
J: TRBJ2-6

CDR3: CSTYLSGTSASNEQFF
DNA: TGCAGTACGTACCTTTCCGGGACTAGCGCTAGCAATGAGCAGTTCTTC
D: TRBD2
V: TRBV20-1
size: many
J: TRBJ2-1

CDR3: CSARSHRLAAGEQFF
DNA: TGCAGTGCTAGAAGCCACAGACTAGCGGCAGGAGAGCAGTTCTTC
D: TRBD2
V: TRBV20-1
size: many
J: TRBJ2-1

CDR3: CASSALQGADTQYF
DNA: TGTGCCAGCAGTGCCCTACAGGGGGCAGATACGCAGTATTTT
D: TRBD1
V: TRBV28
size: -
J: TRBJ2-3

CDR3: CSASGTGTGNTIYF
DNA: TGCAGTGCTAGTGGGACAGGGACTGGAAACACCATATATTTT
D: TRBD1
V: TRBV20-1
size: many
J: TRBJ1-3

CDR3: CACGRGSEAFF
DNA: TGTGCCTGCGGGCGGGGCAGTGAAGCTTTCTTT
D: -
V: TRBV30
size: many
J: TRBJ1-1